This TCR beta chain was captured by sequencing in a study of blood T cell repertoires in COVID-19. The V gene's germline CDR1 is SEHNR and CDR2 FQNEAQ (reference sequence). The CDR3 covers 14 residues. With 0 bases removed from V and 8 bases from J, the gap between germline ends came to 8 bases. Produced via immunoSEQ multiplex PCR; TCRdb's table is partial and in-frame only. The table lists tens of thousands of clones, 85% to 90% of them singletons. The J gene is TRBJ1-6, the V gene TRBV7-9, with D unresolved. The TCR was taken from a man in his 70s with active or convalescent COVID-19. The specimen sequenced was peripheral blood. The CDR3 region has the DNA TGTGCCAGCAGCTTAGCGCAGAGGTATTCACCCCTCCACTTT. Encoded protein: CASSLAQRYSPLHF. Based on the CDR3 plus reference TRBV7-9 and TRBJ1-6, the full variable domain is DTGVSQNPRHKITKRGQNVTFRCDPISEHNRLYWYRQTLGQGPEFLTYFQNEAQLEKSRLLSDRFSAERPKGSFSTLEIQRTEQGDSAMYLCASSLAQRYSPLHFGNGTRLTVT.